This T cell receptor beta chain was sequenced in a study of T cells in Graves' hyperthyroidism and ophthalmopathy. Study background: Peripheral blood sampling occurred at initial diagnosis, before any treatment.

This clonotype was detected a few times. The source of the PBMCs was 10 ml of fresh peripheral blood. RNA transcripts provided the source from which TCR beta CDR3 regions were amplified. An initial round of RT-PCR targeting the TCR CDR3 relied on the HTBI primer set. TCRdb re-analysed the multiplex PCR reads in MiXCR, keeping a single row per CDR3 protein. The table includes roughly 400,000 distinct CDR3 sequences, around 15% detected once. Sequencing was carried out using blood. This clonotype was sampled from a man aged 50 to 60 with Graves' ophthalmopathy.

The CDR3 bases are TGCGCCAGCAGCCAAGCCCAGGGAGGTTATCGGTTGACAGATACGCAGTATTTT. Translating gives CASSQAQGGYRLTDTQYF. The chain carries TRBV4-1 and TRBJ2-3; D might be TRBD2 (6 bases). This CDR3 spans 18 amino acids. V dropped 1 base and J dropped 3 bases, with 20 bases sitting between them. Germline V gives CDR1 MGHRA, CDR2 YSYEKL.